This T cell receptor beta chain appears in the sequencing data of a study of blood T cell repertoires in COVID-19. Overall study context: Some COVID-19 samples were acute and others convalescent; all came from the United States, Italy and Spain.

Losses at the gene ends were 2 bases for V and 6 bases for J; bases not matched to a gene: 8. The germline V gene has CDR1 KGHDR and CDR2 SFDVKD. CDR3 length: 16 residues. The table came from immunoSEQ multiplex PCR; TCRdb's copy has only in-frame clones and leaves some out. Of about 290,000 clones in the sample, around four fifths were seen once. The chain is built from TRBV24-1 and TRBJ2-1; TRBD2 matches at 8 bases. Sequenced material: peripheral blood. This receptor was obtained from a woman in her fifties or sixties with active or convalescent COVID-19. The CDR3 is CATSDSGTRGFNEQFF. The CDR3 DNA reads TGTGCCACCAGTGATTCCGGGACTAGAGGGTTCAATGAGCAGTTCTTC.